A single sample gave rise to the 13 T cell receptor beta chains below, sequenced in a study of PD-1 blockade in classical Hodgkin lymphoma. Some clones are missing from TCRdb's copy, which holds only in-frame ones; the method was immunoSEQ multiplex PCR. The sample gives more than 10,000 clones, more than 85% of which show up once; 20% to 25% is in the top ten. No patient escaped relapse after autologous stem cell transplantation, and brentuximab vedotin exposure varied. Sequenced material: peripheral blood mononuclear cells (PBMCs), taken at baseline. The receptors were gathered from a human donor with classical Hodgkin lymphoma.

J is TRBJ2-1 and V is TRBV7-6; perhaps TRBD1 as D (7 bases). V was shortened by 3 bases and J by 0 bases, with 12 bases between the two germline ends. Per germline, CDR1 SGHVS and CDR2 FNYEAQ. The CDR3 runs 16 residues. The CDR3 spells CASSLSGGSSYNEQFF. The DNA for the CDR3 is TGTGCCAGCAGCTTGTCAGGGGGGAGCTCCTACAATGAGCAGTTCTTC.

The chain has TRBV11-2 and TRBJ2-5; D uncertain. The ends were cut back, 1 base at V and 5 bases at J, with 5 bases in the middle. The CDR3 contains 12 residues. Germline CDR1 and CDR2: SGHAT and FQNNGV. The CDR3 DNA is TGTGCCAGCAGCTTAGGGACCGAGACCCAGTACTTC. It translates to CASSLGTETQYF.

The CDR3 region has the DNA TGTGCCAGCCCTATGACAGGGGGCGCGGGTTTCGCTGAAGCTTTCTTT. Translated: CASPMTGGAGFAEAFF. This chain joins TRBV2 and TRBJ1-1; 10 bases line up with TRBD1. V shed 8 bases, J shed 6 bases, and the junction held 15 bases outside the gene matches. Germline CDR1 SNHLY, CDR2 FYNNEI. The CDR3 has 16 residues.

The genes are TRBV7-6 and TRBJ1-6, with 12 bases fitting TRBD1. CDR1 SGHVS and CDR2 FNYEAQ come from the germline V gene. The CDR3 length is 17 residues. V shed 2 bases, J shed 6 bases, and the junction held 5 bases outside the gene matches. This CDR3 is CASSLSGTGGINSPLHF. The CDR3 DNA is TGTGCCAGCAGCTTAAGCGGGACAGGGGGCATTAATTCACCCCTCCACTTT.

This sequence joins TRBV6-5 and TRBJ2-1; D might be TRBD1 (5 bases). Germline loops: CDR1 MNHEY, CDR2 SVGAGI. V was cut by 4 bases and J by 2 bases, with 12 bases left in between. The CDR3 is 15 amino acids. The CDR3 region has the DNA TGTGCCAGCAGTTCTGGCAGGGATCCCTACAATGAGCAGTTCTTC. Translating gives CASSSGRDPYNEQFF.

The chain joins TRBV2 to TRBJ2-5; D gene ambiguous. The CDR3 spans 15 residues. V was trimmed by 4 bases and J by 2 bases, leaving 14 bases between them. CDR1 SNHLY and CDR2 FYNNEI come from the germline V gene. The CDR3 coding sequence is TGTGCCAGCAGTGGGCTGGGCGAATATCAAGAGACCCAGTACTTC. This encodes CASSGLGEYQETQYF.

The chain employs TRBV7-6 and TRBJ2-1; 12 bases align to TRBD2. The CDR3 consists of 17 residues. The V and J ends lost 2 bases and 2 bases, in that order; junction bases with no gene match: 4. Germline lookup yields CDR1 SGHVS and CDR2 FNYEAQ. DNA of the CDR3: TGTGCCAGCAGCTTATACCTAGCGGGAGGGCCCTACAATGAGCAGTTCTTC. Translated, it gives CASSLYLAGGPYNEQFF.

This chain connects TRBV9 to TRBJ1-6; 12 bases are shared with TRBD1. After removal of 3 bases from V and 0 bases from J, the junction contained 22 bases not matched to a gene. This CDR3 is built from 24 residues. Germline CDR1 reads SGDLS; CDR2 reads YYNGEE. The chain's CDR3 is CASSAARPGQGATNDHSYNSPLHF. The CDR3 nucleotides read TGTGCCAGCAGCGCAGCCCGGCCGGGACAGGGGGCGACCAATGACCACTCCTATAATTCACCCCTCCACTTT.

V gene TRBV19 combines with J gene TRBJ2-2; D not certain. Germline V gene data show CDR1 as LNHDA and CDR2 as SQIVND (reference sequence). Trimming took 8 bases from V and 4 from J, leaving 14 bases between them. The CDR3 is 14 amino acids. For the CDR3, the DNA is TGTGCCAGTTCGGTCCAGACCACCACCGGGGAGCTGTTTTTT. Translating gives CASSVQTTTGELFF. The entire variable domain, with the rest obtained from reference TRBV19 and TRBJ2-2, is as follows: DGGITQSPKYLFRKEGQNVTLSCEQNLNHDAMYWYRQDPGQGLRLIYYSQIVNDFQKGDIAEGYSVSREKKESFPLTVTSAQKNPTAFYLCASSVQTTTGELFFGEGSRLTVL.

This chain uses TRBV5-4 with TRBJ2-7; TRBD2 aligns across 9 bases. With 1 base clipped from V and 1 base from J, the junction kept 0 bases outside the gene matches. This CDR3 is built from 14 residues. Germline CDR1 is SGHNT and CDR2 is YYREEE (reference sequence). DNA of the CDR3: TGTGCCAGCAGCTTGACTAGCGGGTCCTACGAGCAGTACTTC. This gives the protein CASSLTSGSYEQYF.

The CDR3 region has the DNA TGTGCCACCAGCAGAGACCCTAGCTACGAGCAGTACTTC. It codes for CATSRDPSYEQYF. This sequence joins TRBV15 and TRBJ2-7; D remains ambiguous. Trimming took off 0 bases at V and 3 bases at J, with 6 bases between the two ends. CDR1 LNHNV and CDR2 YYDKDF come from the germline V gene (reference sequence). This CDR3 contains 13 residues.

The V gene is TRBV5-1, the J gene TRBJ2-5, with D possibly TRBD1 on 5 matching bases. This CDR3 has 15 residues. V was clipped by 0 bases and J by 9 bases, with 18 bases between them. Germline V gene data show CDR1 as SGHRS and CDR2 as YFSETQ. CDR3 protein: CASSLDPGSQGAQYF. The CDR3 DNA follows: TGCGCCAGCAGCTTGGACCCCGGATCTCAAGGGGCCCAGTACTTC. Looking up the rest from reference TRBV5-1 and TRBJ2-5 gives the full variable domain: KAGVTQTPRYLIKTRGQQVTLSCSPISGHRSVSWYQQTPGQGLQFLFEYFSETQRNKGNFPGRFSGRQFSNSRSEMNVSTLELGDSALYLCASSLDPGSQGAQYFGPGTRLLVL.

The CDR3 protein is CASSSEILAGGTGELFF. The CDR3 DNA reads TGCGCCAGCAGCTCCGAGATACTAGCGGGAGGGACCGGGGAGCTGTTTTTT. J is TRBJ2-2 and V is TRBV5-1; 13 bases line up with TRBD2. Germline CDR1 reads SGHRS; CDR2 reads YFSETQ. With 3 bases clipped from V and 5 bases from J, the junction kept 7 bases outside the gene matches. The CDR3 has 17 amino acids. Using reference TRBV5-1 and TRBJ2-2 for the parts outside the CDR3, the full variable domain is KAGVTQTPRYLIKTRGQQVTLSCSPISGHRSVSWYQQTPGQGLQFLFEYFSETQRNKGNFPGRFSGRQFSNSRSEMNVSTLELGDSALYLCASSSEILAGGTGELFFGEGSRLTVL.